A selection of T cell receptor beta chains follows, all from one sample in a study of regulatory T cells in long-lasting Graves disease. One entry per CDR3 protein results from TCRdb running MiXCR on the multiplex PCR reads. The sample gives over 250,000 distinct CDR3 sequences, around a fifth of which show up once; about 56% is in the top ten. The source was peripheral blood mononuclear cells (PBMCs), collected when the disease was refractory, from a patient treated with antithyroid drugs. These receptors originate from a female donor with Graves disease. Both conserved end residues are part of each CDR3. Fields, in order: CDR3 protein, CDR3 DNA, clone size, V gene, J gene, D gene. A D gene is named only where the DNA matches it firmly. Some rows have no size entry. The others give once, few or many, or a class for an expanded clone.

CASSADRGPPLHF	TGTGCCAGCTCAGCCGACAGGGGCCCACCCCTCCACTTT	few	TRBV18	TRBJ1-6	TRBD1
CAWTAGETQYF	TGTGCCTGGACGGCGGGAGAGACCCAGTACTTC	many	TRBV30	TRBJ2-5	-
CASSPLRADRGTEAFF	TGTGCCAGTAGTCCCCTCCGGGCGGACAGGGGGACTGAAGCTTTCTTT	few	TRBV19	TRBJ1-1	TRBD1
CASSLTGDNEKLFF	TGTGCCAGCAGCTTGACCGGGGATAATGAAAAACTGTTTTTT	few	TRBV5-4	TRBJ1-4	-
CSATRPGLAGGHETQYF	TGCAGTGCTACTCGACCGGGACTAGCGGGAGGGCACGAGACCCAGTACTTC	-	TRBV20-1	TRBJ2-5	TRBD2
CASSQDRESNYEQYF	TGTGCCAGCAGCCAGGACAGGGAAAGTAACTACGAGCAGTACTTC	-	TRBV27	TRBJ2-7	TRBD1
CASSYYDRRDEQYF	TGTGCCAGCAGTTACTATGACAGGCGGGACGAGCAGTACTTC	-	TRBV6-2/TRBV6-3	TRBJ2-7	-
CASSWGQENQPQHF	TGTGCCAGCAGCTGGGGACAGGAAAATCAGCCCCAGCATTTT	many	TRBV5-5	TRBJ1-5	TRBD1
CASSLQDRPYEQYF	TGTGCCAGCAGCTTACAAGACAGGCCCTACGAGCAGTACTTC	many	TRBV7-6	TRBJ2-7	-
CASSLGTGWGGYTF	TGTGCCAGCAGTTTGGGGACAGGGTGGGGTGGCTACACCTTC	few	TRBV28	TRBJ1-2	TRBD1
CASSPHVQGVNTEAFF	TGTGCCAGCAGCCCTCACGTACAGGGTGTGAACACTGAAGCTTTCTTT	few	TRBV9	TRBJ1-1	-
CASSFSGQGELGAFF	TGTGCCAGCAGTTTCTCGGGACAGGGAGAACTGGGAGCTTTCTTT	many	TRBV28	TRBJ1-1	TRBD1
CASSRTSSIIYNSPLHF	TGTGCCAGCTCGCGAACCTCCTCGATCATCTATAATTCACCCCTCCACTTT	-	TRBV28	TRBJ1-6	-
CSVVDRTYSYEQYF	TGCAGCGTTGTAGACAGGACCTACTCCTACGAGCAGTACTTC	many	TRBV29-1	TRBJ2-7	-
CATSRDGTEETQYF	TGTGCCACCAGCAGAGATGGTACGGAGGAGACCCAGTACTTC	many	TRBV15	TRBJ2-5	-
CASSRPPNENIQYF	TGTGCCAGCTCACGGCCGCCAAACGAAAACATTCAGTACTTC	few	TRBV18	TRBJ2-4	-
CASSPPRIQETQYF	TGTGCCAGCAGTCCCCCCAGGATCCAAGAGACCCAGTACTTC	many	TRBV12-3/TRBV12-4	TRBJ2-5	-
CASSKDRDHPDTQYF	TGTGCCAGCAGTAAGGACAGGGACCACCCGGATACGCAGTATTTT	-	TRBV9	TRBJ2-3	TRBD1
CASSRDGSGYGYTF	TGTGCCAGCAGCCGGGACGGATCGGGGTATGGCTACACCTTC	many	TRBV28	TRBJ1-2	-
CSAGVGNEQYF	TGCAGTGCTGGGGTTGGCAACGAGCAGTACTTC	-	TRBV20-1	TRBJ2-7	-
CSARKEDQETQYF	TGCAGTGCTAGAAAGGAGGACCAAGAGACCCAGTACTTC	few	TRBV20-1	TRBJ2-5	-
CASSPRNTGELFF	TGTGCCAGCAGCCCTAGGAACACCGGGGAGCTGTTTTTT	many	TRBV11-1	TRBJ2-2	-
CSASDDGQANYGYTF	TGCAGTGCTAGTGACGACGGCCAAGCTAACTATGGCTACACCTTC	many	TRBV20-1	TRBJ1-2	-
CASSPGVYTGELFF	TGTGCCAGCAGCCCTGGGGTGTACACCGGGGAGCTGTTTTTT	-	TRBV11-2	TRBJ2-2	-
CSASDPQGEKNTEAFF	TGCAGTGCTTCGGACCCACAAGGCGAGAAGAACACTGAAGCTTTCTTT	many	TRBV20-1	TRBJ1-1	-
CASSLDRGLRMNEQFF	TGTGCCAGCAGCTTAGATAGGGGGCTGAGAATGAATGAGCAGTTCTTC	few	TRBV7-2	TRBJ2-1	TRBD1
CASSQDLGQAETQYF	TGCGCCAGCAGCCAAGACCTTGGACAGGCAGAGACCCAGTACTTC	-	TRBV4-3	TRBJ2-5	TRBD1
CASSFFQEQETQYF	TGTGCCAGCAGCTTTTTTCAGGAGCAAGAGACCCAGTACTTC	-	TRBV11-2	TRBJ2-5	-
CASSFAGPSTDTQYF	TGTGCCAGCAGCTTCGCTGGCCCTAGCACAGATACGCAGTATTTT	-	TRBV7-2	TRBJ2-3	-
CSVLAGDSYEQYF	TGCAGCGTTCTAGCGGGGGACTCCTACGAGCAGTACTTC	few	TRBV29-1	TRBJ2-7	TRBD2
CASSPGGREKLFF	TGTGCCAGCAGCCCGGGCGGGCGCGAAAAACTGTTTTTT	-	TRBV27	TRBJ1-4	-
CASGRSENTEAFF	TGCGCCAGCGGCCGGAGCGAGAACACTGAAGCTTTCTTT	few	TRBV5-1	TRBJ1-1	-
CASGQGIANEKLFF	TGTGCCAGCGGTCAGGGGATCGCTAATGAAAAACTGTTTTTT	-	TRBV7-9	TRBJ1-4	-
CASRDTPNTGELFF	TGTGCCAGTAGGGACACTCCGAACACCGGGGAGCTGTTTTTT	few	TRBV19	TRBJ2-2	-
CASSLVDRTNEKLFF	TGTGCCAGCAGTTTGGTCGACAGAACTAATGAAAAACTGTTTTTT	many	TRBV28	TRBJ1-4	-
CASSPQTGNSNQPQHF	TGTGCCAGCAGCCCTCAAACAGGGAATAGCAATCAGCCCCAGCATTTT	many	TRBV11-2	TRBJ1-5	-
CASSKGQGTTEAFF	TGTGCCAGCAGCAAAGGACAGGGTACAACTGAAGCTTTCTTT	-	TRBV7-2	TRBJ1-1	TRBD1
CASSLVGGNQPQHF	TGTGCCAGCAGTCTCGTGGGTGGCAATCAGCCCCAGCATTTT	many	TRBV28	TRBJ1-5	-
CASSLAPRWDFHTGELFF	TGTGCCAGCAGCTTAGCCCCCCGGTGGGACTTCCACACCGGGGAGCTGTTTTTT	-	TRBV11-2	TRBJ2-2	-
CAISKPNTKAFF	TGTGCCATCAGTAAACCGAACACTAAAGCTTTCTTT	-	TRBV10-3	TRBJ1-1	-
CASSRIWGQGETQYF	TGTGCCAGCAGTCGAATCTGGGGACAGGGAGAGACCCAGTACTTC	many	TRBV28	TRBJ2-5	TRBD1
CASSGPPVAYEQYF	TGTGCCAGCAGTGGTCCGCCCGTCGCCTACGAGCAGTACTTC	few	TRBV6-1	TRBJ2-7	-
CAWSEGGGTEAFF	TGTGCCTGGAGCGAAGGAGGGGGCACTGAAGCTTTCTTT	many	TRBV30	TRBJ1-1	-
CASSLDTTKVDTQYF	TGCGCCAGCAGCTTAGACACGACAAAGGTGGATACGCAGTATTTT	-	TRBV9	TRBJ2-3	-
CASRAPMNTEAFF	TGTGCCAGCAGGGCCCCGATGAACACTGAAGCTTTCTTT	-	TRBV2	TRBJ1-1	-
CSVTGTGIGETQYF	TGCAGCGTGACCGGGACAGGGATCGGAGAGACCCAGTACTTC	few	TRBV29-1	TRBJ2-5	TRBD1
CASKAGDSLEQYF	TGTGCCAGCAAGGCGGGGGACAGCCTCGAGCAGTACTTC	few	TRBV28	TRBJ2-7	-
CASSFSGGFIYTDTQYF	TGTGCCAGCAGCTTTTCCGGGGGATTCATTTATACAGATACGCAGTATTTT	few	TRBV7-2	TRBJ2-3	-